These T cell receptor beta chains were read from a single sample in a study of T cells in Graves' hyperthyroidism and ophthalmopathy. A single record per CDR3 protein comes from TCRdb applying MiXCR to the multiplex PCR reads. Among 500,000 or so distinct CDR3 sequences listed, over 15% were seen once. The specimen sequenced was blood. The receptors derive from a young woman with Graves' ophthalmopathy. The CDR3 runs from the conserved cysteine through the conserved F or W. The D gene is left open where the match is weak. Not all rows give a size; the values are once, few, many and, for expanded clones, a class.

size: -; D: TRBD1; length: 16; V: TRBV2; J: TRBJ1-6; CDR3: CASSSRGSRDNSPLHF; DNA: TGTGCCAGCAGTAGCAGGGGGTCCAGGGATAATTCACCCCTCCACTTT
size: many; D: -; length: 14; V: TRBV14; J: TRBJ2-1; CDR3: CASSQDAGRGEQFF; DNA: TGTGCCAGCAGCCAAGATGCGGGGCGTGGTGAGCAGTTCTTC
size: many; D: -; length: 14; V: TRBV20-1; J: TRBJ1-1; CDR3: CSARDHYGNTEAFF; DNA: TGCAGTGCTAGAGATCATTACGGGAACACTGAAGCTTTCTTT
size: -; D: -; length: 15; V: TRBV6-1; J: TRBJ2-7; CDR3: CASSPRPPSSYEQYF; DNA: TGTGCCAGCAGTCCCCGACCTCCGAGCTCCTACGAGCAGTACTTC
size: -; D: -; length: 15; V: TRBV5-6; J: TRBJ1-1; CDR3: CASSLPSGGRTEAFF; DNA: TGTGCCAGCAGCTTGCCCTCTGGGGGGAGGACTGAAGCTTTCTTT
size: many; D: -; length: 13; V: TRBV7-2; J: TRBJ1-1; CDR3: CASSFNLYTEAFF; DNA: TGTGCCAGCAGCTTCAACCTCTACACTGAAGCTTTCTTT
size: many; D: -; length: 14; V: TRBV6-1; J: TRBJ2-7; CDR3: CASSTPGHHYEQYF; DNA: TGTGCCAGCAGTACCCCGGGACATCACTACGAGCAGTACTTC
size: -; D: -; length: 15; V: TRBV9; J: TRBJ1-5; CDR3: CASSVEGEGNQPQHF; DNA: TGTGCCAGCAGCGTAGAGGGGGAAGGCAATCAGCCCCAGCATTTT
size: many; D: -; length: 15; V: TRBV7-3; J: TRBJ2-7; CDR3: CASSLTGGLGSEQYF; DNA: TGTGCCAGCAGCTTAACGGGGGGGCTCGGGAGCGAGCAGTACTTC
size: many; D: -; length: 14; V: TRBV11-2; J: TRBJ2-7; CDR3: CASNPWTESYEQYF; DNA: TGTGCCAGCAACCCGTGGACGGAATCCTACGAGCAGTACTTC
size: many; D: -; length: 14; V: TRBV5-1; J: TRBJ1-2; CDR3: CASSLEGGAAGYTF; DNA: TGCGCCAGCAGCTTGGAGGGGGGGGCAGCTGGCTACACCTTC
size: many; D: -; length: 13; V: TRBV27; J: TRBJ2-7; CDR3: CASSLQARHEQYF; DNA: TGTGCCAGCAGTCTACAAGCAAGGCACGAGCAGTACTTC
size: -; D: TRBD2; length: 13; V: TRBV7-2; J: TRBJ2-1; CDR3: CASSPRLAGEQFF; DNA: TGTGCCAGCAGCCCACGACTAGCGGGAGAGCAGTTCTTC
size: -; D: -; length: 12; V: TRBV30; J: TRBJ2-7; CDR3: CAWSVPRVEQYF; DNA: TGTGCCTGGAGTGTACCCAGGGTCGAGCAGTACTTC
size: -; D: -; length: 19; V: TRBV12-5; J: TRBJ1-2; CDR3: CASGLVVLQGPAENYGYTF; DNA: TGTGCTAGTGGTTTGGTGGTCCTACAGGGCCCTGCAGAAAACTATGGCTACACCTTC
size: -; D: -; length: 14; V: TRBV4-2; J: TRBJ2-1; CDR3: CASSQDASVDEQFF; DNA: TGTGCCAGCAGCCAAGATGCTAGCGTCGATGAGCAGTTCTTC
size: many; D: TRBD1; length: 17; V: TRBV6-1; J: TRBJ2-7; CDR3: CASRTTRTGSGAYEQYF; DNA: TGTGCCAGCAGAACAACTAGGACAGGCTCTGGGGCCTACGAGCAGTACTTC
size: few; D: -; length: 15; V: TRBV7-9; J: TRBJ2-1; CDR3: CASGGVEDSYNEQFF; DNA: TGTGCCAGCGGGGGGGTGGAGGACAGCTACAATGAGCAGTTCTTC
size: -; D: -; length: 13; V: TRBV5-1; J: TRBJ2-1; CDR3: CASSLASGDRQFF; DNA: TGCGCCAGCAGCTTGGCCTCGGGGGACCGGCAGTTCTTC
size: many; D: TRBD1; length: 15; V: TRBV10-3; J: TRBJ1-2; CDR3: CAISDPGQGPGGYTF; DNA: TGTGCCATCAGTGATCCGGGACAGGGGCCGGGTGGCTACACCTTC
size: many; D: TRBD2; length: 18; V: TRBV12-3/TRBV12-4; J: TRBJ2-1; CDR3: CASSLWELAEDGEGEQFF; DNA: TGTGCCAGCAGTTTATGGGAGCTAGCGGAAGATGGCGAGGGAGAGCAGTTCTTC
size: many; D: -; length: 11; V: TRBV7-2; J: TRBJ1-2; CDR3: CASSFQTGYTF; DNA: TGTGCCAGCAGCTTCCAGACGGGCTACACCTTC
size: -; D: -; length: 14; V: TRBV24-1; J: TRBJ1-5; CDR3: CATSDSGGDQPQHF; DNA: TGTGCCACCAGTGATTCGGGAGGGGATCAGCCCCAGCATTTT
size: many; D: TRBD2; length: 17; V: TRBV7-9; J: TRBJ2-7; CDR3: CASSTTVDSGNPNEQYF; DNA: TGTGCCAGCAGCACCACTGTGGATAGCGGGAATCCTAACGAGCAGTACTTC
size: few; D: TRBD2; length: 20; V: TRBV15; J: TRBJ2-1; CDR3: CATSRDRLAGGPSSYNEQFF; DNA: TGTGCCACCAGCAGAGATAGACTAGCGGGAGGCCCTAGCTCCTACAATGAGCAGTTCTTC
size: many; D: -; length: 14; V: TRBV11-2; J: TRBJ1-1; CDR3: CASSLREGYTEAFF; DNA: TGTGCCAGCAGCTTACGCGAGGGGTACACTGAAGCTTTCTTT
size: few; D: TRBD1; length: 14; V: TRBV3-1; J: TRBJ2-7; CDR3: CASSYRGREYEQYF; DNA: TGTGCCAGCAGCTACAGGGGGCGCGAATACGAGCAGTACTTC
size: -; D: -; length: 14; V: TRBV12-3/TRBV12-4; J: TRBJ2-5; CDR3: CARSPRPGGETQYF; DNA: TGTGCCAGGAGCCCCCGGCCGGGTGGAGAGACCCAGTACTTC
size: many; D: -; length: 14; V: TRBV6-2/TRBV6-3; J: TRBJ1-1; CDR3: CASSYFWWGTEAFF; DNA: TGTGCCAGCAGTTACTTTTGGTGGGGCACTGAAGCTTTCTTT
size: -; D: TRBD1; length: 16; V: TRBV2; J: TRBJ2-5; CDR3: CASSSLGDRVEETQYF; DNA: TGTGCCAGCAGTTCCCTCGGGGACAGGGTAGAAGAGACCCAGTACTTC
size: many; D: TRBD1; length: 13; V: TRBV20-1; J: TRBJ1-2; CDR3: CSARLGTGDGYTF; DNA: TGCAGTGCTAGGCTCGGGACAGGGGATGGCTACACCTTC
size: -; D: TRBD1; length: 13; V: TRBV19; J: TRBJ2-1; CDR3: CASQPTGDNEQFF; DNA: TGTGCCAGCCAACCTACAGGGGACAATGAGCAGTTCTTC
size: many; D: TRBD1; length: 14; V: TRBV6-1; J: TRBJ1-1; CDR3: CASSGGTEHTEAFF; DNA: TGTGCCAGCAGTGGGGGGACAGAGCACACTGAAGCTTTCTTT
size: few; D: -; length: 12; V: TRBV11-2; J: TRBJ2-3; CDR3: CASSSYGDTQYF; DNA: TGTGCCAGCAGTTCATATGGCGATACGCAGTATTTT
size: few; D: TRBD2; length: 15; V: TRBV6-4; J: TRBJ2-2; CDR3: CASSDASGGTGELFF; DNA: TGTGCCAGCAGTGATGCTAGCGGGGGCACCGGGGAGCTGTTTTTT
size: -; D: TRBD1; length: 15; V: TRBV12-3/TRBV12-4; J: TRBJ1-1; CDR3: CASSSTGPMNTEAFF; DNA: TGTGCCAGCAGTTCGACAGGGCCAATGAACACTGAAGCTTTCTTT
size: many; D: -; length: 14; V: TRBV2; J: TRBJ2-7; CDR3: CASSEVDSHYEQYF; DNA: TGTGCCAGCAGTGAAGTGGACAGCCACTACGAGCAGTACTTC
size: few; D: TRBD2; length: 15; V: TRBV9; J: TRBJ2-5; CDR3: CASSVEGTRAETQYF; DNA: TGTGCCAGCAGCGTAGAGGGGACTAGGGCAGAGACCCAGTACTTC
size: few; D: TRBD1; length: 16; V: TRBV7-9; J: TRBJ1-2; CDR3: CASSPRSGTGGRGYTF; DNA: TGTGCCAGCAGCCCCAGGTCCGGGACAGGGGGCCGGGGCTACACCTTC
size: many; D: -; length: 14; V: TRBV15; J: TRBJ1-1; CDR3: CATSTEVVLTEAFF; DNA: TGTGCCACCAGCACCGAGGTGGTATTGACTGAAGCTTTCTTT
size: many; D: TRBD1; length: 16; V: TRBV13; J: TRBJ2-2; CDR3: CASSPELDRVTGELFF; DNA: TGTGCCAGCAGCCCCGAATTAGACAGGGTGACCGGGGAGCTGTTTTTT
size: few; D: -; length: 15; V: TRBV5-1; J: TRBJ1-4; CDR3: CASSSLRGTSEKLFF; DNA: TGCGCCAGCAGCTCTCTGCGCGGGACAAGTGAAAAACTGTTTTTT
size: -; D: -; length: 14; V: TRBV19; J: TRBJ2-7; CDR3: CASSIDGGYYEQYF; DNA: TGTGCCAGTAGTATAGACGGGGGATACTACGAGCAGTACTTC
size: -; D: -; length: 14; V: TRBV13; J: TRBJ1-1; CDR3: CASSERGRNTEAFF; DNA: TGTGCCAGCAGCGAAAGGGGGAGGAACACTGAAGCTTTCTTT
size: many; D: TRBD1; length: 16; V: TRBV6-1; J: TRBJ2-7; CDR3: CASSSYSGTGTYEQYF; DNA: TGTGCCAGCAGTTCTTACTCCGGGACAGGGACGTACGAGCAGTACTTC
size: few; D: -; length: 15; V: TRBV6-1; J: TRBJ1-6; CDR3: CASSAWSSYNSPLHF; DNA: TGTGCCAGTTCCGCATGGAGCTCCTATAATTCACCCCTCCACTTT
size: many; D: -; length: 15; V: TRBV20-1; J: TRBJ2-3; CDR3: CSASRRGYSTDTQYF; DNA: TGCAGTGCTAGTCGCCGGGGCTATAGCACAGATACGCAGTATTTT
size: many; D: -; length: 15; V: TRBV28; J: TRBJ2-7; CDR3: CASSEPGRGNYEQYF; DNA: TGTGCCAGCAGTGAGCCGGGCAGGGGAAACTACGAGCAGTACTTC
size: -; D: TRBD2; length: 18; V: TRBV5-6; J: TRBJ2-2; CDR3: CASSFRGSQRGNTGELFF; DNA: TGTGCCAGCAGCTTTCGGGGGTCCCAGCGGGGGAACACCGGGGAGCTGTTTTTT
size: many; D: -; length: 15; V: TRBV3-1; J: TRBJ2-1; CDR3: CASSQVRLGAGEQFF; DNA: TGTGCCAGCAGCCAAGTTAGGCTAGGGGCGGGTGAGCAGTTCTTC
size: -; D: TRBD1; length: 14; V: TRBV5-1; J: TRBJ2-7; CDR3: CASRTGQGNYEQYF; DNA: TGCGCCAGCAGGACGGGACAGGGGAACTACGAGCAGTACTTC
size: many; D: -; length: 14; V: TRBV12-3/TRBV12-4; J: TRBJ1-2; CDR3: CASSPNRGGPGYTF; DNA: TGTGCCAGCAGCCCAAATCGGGGGGGTCCTGGCTACACCTTC